Below, one T cell receptor beta chain is given with its context. The data are from a study of blood T cell repertoires in COVID-19. In the study overall: COVID-19 samples, acute and convalescent, were from the United States, Italy and Spain.

In the authors' methods: Estimates of nucleated cell counts were drawn from the amplification of reference gene primers. Produced via immunoSEQ multiplex PCR; TCRdb's table is partial and in-frame only. V and J calls and clone size are those listed in that table; D and trimming were worked out from the DNA. Of 120,000 or so clones listed, 70% to 90% are singletons. This CDR3 comprises 16 residues. Sequencing was performed on peripheral blood. The TCR sequence derives from a human donor in a cohort sampled during active COVID-19. This rearrangement joins TRBV7-5 to TRBJ2-5; TRBD2 is taken as the D call from the table, unchecked against the DNA. TRBV7-5 is termed a pseudogene. The DNA for the CDR3 is TGTGCCAGAAGCATAACCTGTAGACTAGATAGGGAGACCCAGTACTTC. It encodes CARSITCRLDRETQYF.